Listed below are T cell receptor beta chains from one sample, sequenced in a study of blood T cell repertoires in COVID-19. Assay used: immunoSEQ multiplex PCR; TCRdb lists only in-frame clones, some missing. The table has 250,000 to 350,000 clones, 85% seen once. The sequenced material came from peripheral blood. Receptor source: a woman aged 45 to 65 with active or convalescent COVID-19. Each CDR3 is given with its conserved first and last residue.

>TRBV5-6|TRBJ2-7
CASSLGLGLTYEQYF
>TRBV20-1|TRBJ1-2
CSASRGGAYYGYTF
>TRBV11-2|TRBJ2-1
CASNKWTGGGGNEQFF
>TRBV5-4|TRBJ2-7
CASSPTSGSYEQYF
>TRBV28|TRBJ1-1
CASSQGVNTEAFF
>TRBV18|TRBJ2-5
CASSPQAGVETQYF
>TRBV19|TRBJ2-3
CASSSRGGPTSTDTQYF
>TRBV6-6|TRBJ1-2
CASSYSNLLRNYGYTF
>TRBV3-1/TRBV3-2|TRBJ2-7
CASSHHGENEQYF
>TRBV27|TRBJ2-1
CASSLVGTTSEQFF
>TRBV28|TRBJ1-2
CASSGGGRGYTF
>TRBV28|TRBJ2-7
CASHSGSYEQYF
>TRBV1|TRBJ2-7
CTSSQDRLADYEQYF
>TRBV28|TRBJ2-7
CASSSPGSGSYYEQYF
>TRBV28|TRBJ1-2
CASTPAGGGYTF